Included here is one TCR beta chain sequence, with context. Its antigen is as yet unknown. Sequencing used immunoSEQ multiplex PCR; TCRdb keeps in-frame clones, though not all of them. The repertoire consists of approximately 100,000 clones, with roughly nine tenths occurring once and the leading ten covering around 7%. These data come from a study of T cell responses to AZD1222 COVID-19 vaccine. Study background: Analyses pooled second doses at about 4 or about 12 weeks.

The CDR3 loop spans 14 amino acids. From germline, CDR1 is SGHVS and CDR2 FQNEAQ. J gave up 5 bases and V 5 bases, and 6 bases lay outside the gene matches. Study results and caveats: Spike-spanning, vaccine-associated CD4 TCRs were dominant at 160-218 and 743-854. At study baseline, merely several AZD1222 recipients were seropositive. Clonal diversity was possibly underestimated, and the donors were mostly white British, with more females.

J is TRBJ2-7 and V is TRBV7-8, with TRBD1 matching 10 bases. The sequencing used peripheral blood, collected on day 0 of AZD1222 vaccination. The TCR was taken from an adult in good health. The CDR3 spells CASSPGDRGHEQYF. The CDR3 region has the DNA TGTGCCAGCAGCCCTGGGGACAGGGGTCACGAGCAGTACTTC.